This T cell receptor (beta chain) was documented in a study of T cell responses to AZD1222 COVID-19 vaccine (dated by TCRdb to the early 2020s). For the wider study: A total of just over 230 trial participants underwent TCR sequencing, of whom about 200 had received two doses of AZD1222 and some 25 had received two doses of the MenACWY control vaccine. Trial participants were enrolled into age subgroups of 18-55, 56-69 and 70-plus years, which contained about 160, 30 and 59 TCR-sequenced participants, respectively.

Results and caveats for the whole study, not just this receptor: Reportedly, close to half of the unique spike-specific TCRs recognized epitopes lying outside the regions that are mutated in the B.1.351 and B.1.1.7 variants. Spike-specific TCR breadth and depth rose significantly after two AZD1222 doses compared with day 0 and with MenACWY recipients. Participants were mostly white British and included more females than males, and it was suggested by the authors that clonal diversity may have been underestimated. Vaccine-associated CD4 TCRs spanned the whole spike protein, with dominant responses in regions 160-218 and 743-854. No day 14 peak-response samples were available, so repertoires were characterized only after the peak T cell response. Only five to seven AZD1222 recipients were SARS-CoV-2 seropositive at baseline, limiting conclusions about previously exposed vaccinees. The 56-69-year group was small, and its depth increase did not reach significance, likely because of low power.

The sample's time point label, decoded: about 28 days (+/-7) after the second vaccine dose. Because spike-specific TCR depth and breadth did not differ between the two schedules, AZD1222 recipients who got a second dose at roughly 4 weeks were pooled with those who got a second dose at roughly 12 weeks. Samples from vaccinated people were obtained from the UK trials COV001 and COV002, which included a single-blind randomized controlled phase 2/3 trial of AZD1222 (ChAdOx1 nCoV-19) in healthy adults. Trial participant PBMC samples were collected at day 0 and day 28 after the second dose for TCRbeta chain sequencing. A word on this clone: What this receptor recognizes is not known. The sample holds no much larger clone one base away, and base qualities are not on file. The sample holds other DNA sequences that translate to the same CDR3.

The CDR3 regions of human TCRbeta chains were subjected to immunosequencing. The study's processing was this. TCRs in the repertoires were compared against a reference library of SARS-CoV-2-specific TCRs that had been generated with the MIRA antigen-specificity platform. Breadth was defined as the fraction of unique TCRs that were SARS-CoV-2-associated. Depth was defined as the fraction of total T cells that were SARS-CoV-2-associated. Each spike-specific TCR was assigned to its reactive spike region and to a CD4 or CD8 class using the MIRA data. Log10-transformed breadth and depth values were compared by one-way ANOVA with Sidak's multiple comparisons tests. TCRdb retrieved this table from immuneACCESS and kept in-frame rearrangements only. Not all clones are present; in checked studies, unresolved V genes account for under half, and no reason is known for the remainder. V and J calls and clone size are as listed in that table; D and trimming were resolved from the DNA. Recorded for this sample are about 110,000 clones; around 90% of them occurred a single time. Clones ranked in the top ten supply about 6.6% of the sample.

V is clipped by 0 bases and J by 0 bases, and the sequence between their germline boundaries is 4 bases long. The CDR3, from cysteine to phenylalanine, totals 14 residues. Solely the CDR3 DNA is kept, with 42 bases framed from the first base. CDR1 and CDR2 are read off the germline V gene as SGDLS and YYNGEE. Recombination linked TRBV9 to TRBJ1-5; no D gene call is confident. The sample in question was peripheral blood, obtained 28 days after the second AZD1222 dose. The TCR originated in an adult who received the AZD1222 COVID-19 vaccine. The CDR3 reads as follows: CASSVGYSNQPQHF. The nucleotides are TGTGCCAGCAGCGTAGGGTATAGCAATCAGCCCCAGCATTTT.